The present entry profiles one TCR beta chain with its context. Germline CDR1 and CDR2: LGHDT and YNNKEL (reference sequence). CDR3 length: 18 residues. The V and J ends lost 4 bases and 4 bases, in that order; junction bases with no gene match: 17. These data belong to a study of blood T cell repertoires in COVID-19. Study overall: Some COVID-19 samples were acute and others convalescent; all came from the United States, Italy and Spain. Sources were T cells, B-cell-depleted T cells, or PBMCs; the material itself was cDNA or gDNA.

Source study methods: Estimation of nucleated cell counts was performed using reference gene primer amplification. Sequencing used immunoSEQ multiplex PCR; TCRdb keeps in-frame clones, though not all of them. The V and J calls and clone size were taken over from that table, and D and trimming were inferred from the DNA. The sample lists under 250,000 clones, around 82% occurring once. The chain has TRBV3-1 (or the pseudogene TRBV3-2) and TRBJ1-2; 8 nucleotides agree with TRBD1. The source of this sequence is a woman aged 55 to 70 with acute or convalescent COVID-19. Source material: peripheral blood. The CDR3 DNA reads TGTGCCAGCAGCCCACGGACAGGGAATACCCCACAGCTCTATGGCTACACCTTC. It yields the protein CASSPRTGNTPQLYGYTF.